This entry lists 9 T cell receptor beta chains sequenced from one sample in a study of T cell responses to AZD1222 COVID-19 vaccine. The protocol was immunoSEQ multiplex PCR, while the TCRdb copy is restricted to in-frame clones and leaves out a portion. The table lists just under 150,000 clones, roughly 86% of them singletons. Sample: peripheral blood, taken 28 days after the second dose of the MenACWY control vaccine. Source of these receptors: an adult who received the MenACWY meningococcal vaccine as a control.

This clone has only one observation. For the CDR3, the DNA is TGTGCCAGCGGAAGAGGGGTGAACGAGCAGTACTTC. As protein: CASGRGVNEQYF. V and J are TRBV9 and TRBJ2-7, with D possibly called TRBD1 or TRBD2 (5 bases each). V lost 7 bases, J lost 5 bases, and 13 bases lay in between. Germline V gives CDR1 SGDLS, CDR2 YYNGEE. CDR3 length: 12 amino acids.

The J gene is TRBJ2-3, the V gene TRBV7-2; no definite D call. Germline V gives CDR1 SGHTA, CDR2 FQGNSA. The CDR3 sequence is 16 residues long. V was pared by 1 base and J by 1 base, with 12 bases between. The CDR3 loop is CASSLVAARGTDTQYF. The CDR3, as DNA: TGTGCCAGCAGCTTAGTCGCCGCCCGGGGCACAGATACGCAGTATTTT.

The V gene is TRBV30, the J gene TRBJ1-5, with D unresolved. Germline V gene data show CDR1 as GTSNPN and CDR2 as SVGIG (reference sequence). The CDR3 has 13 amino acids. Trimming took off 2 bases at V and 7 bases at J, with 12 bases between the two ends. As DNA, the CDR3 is TGTGCCTGGAGTACGGGAGGCGGACAGCCCCAGCATTTT. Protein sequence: CAWSTGGGQPQHF. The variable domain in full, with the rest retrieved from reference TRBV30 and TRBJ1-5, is SQTIHQWPATLVQPVGSPLSLECTVEGTSNPNLYWYRQAAGRGLQLLFYSVGIGQISSEVPQNLSASRPQDRQFILSSKKLLLSDSGFYLCAWSTGGGQPQHFGDGTRLSIL.

DNA for the CDR3: TGTGCCAGCTCGAGCGGGAACCGAGGGAATTCACCCCTCCACTTT. It translates to CASSSGNRGNSPLHF. This chain uses TRBV18 with TRBJ1-6; D unresolved. The V and J ends lost 6 bases and 7 bases respectively, with 16 bases between them. CDR3 size: 15 residues. Germline V gene lookup returns CDR1 KGHSH and CDR2 LQKENI.

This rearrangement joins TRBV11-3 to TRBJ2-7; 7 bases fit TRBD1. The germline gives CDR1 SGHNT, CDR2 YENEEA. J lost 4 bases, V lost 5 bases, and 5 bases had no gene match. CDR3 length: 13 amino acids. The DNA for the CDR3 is TGTGCCAGCAGCATGGGACAGATGTACGAGCAGTACTTC. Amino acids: CASSMGQMYEQYF.

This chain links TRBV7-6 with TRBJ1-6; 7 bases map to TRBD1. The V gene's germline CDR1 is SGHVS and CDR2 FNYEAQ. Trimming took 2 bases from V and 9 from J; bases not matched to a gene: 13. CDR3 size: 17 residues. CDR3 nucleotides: TGTGCCAGCAGCTTATTCGTCGGGCAGCAGGGGGGTTCACCCCTCCACTTT. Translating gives CASSLFVGQQGGSPLHF.

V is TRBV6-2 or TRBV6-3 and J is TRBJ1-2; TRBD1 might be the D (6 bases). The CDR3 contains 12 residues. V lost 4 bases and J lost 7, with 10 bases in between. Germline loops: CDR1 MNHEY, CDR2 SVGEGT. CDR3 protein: CASSSGGLGYTF. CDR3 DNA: TGTGCCAGCAGTTCGGGGGGGCTTGGCTACACCTTC.

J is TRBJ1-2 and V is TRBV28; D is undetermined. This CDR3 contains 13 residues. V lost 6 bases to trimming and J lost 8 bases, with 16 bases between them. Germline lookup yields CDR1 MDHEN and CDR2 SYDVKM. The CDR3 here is CASRGEVLGGYTF. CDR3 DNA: TGTGCCAGCAGGGGCGAGGTTTTGGGAGGCTACACCTTC.

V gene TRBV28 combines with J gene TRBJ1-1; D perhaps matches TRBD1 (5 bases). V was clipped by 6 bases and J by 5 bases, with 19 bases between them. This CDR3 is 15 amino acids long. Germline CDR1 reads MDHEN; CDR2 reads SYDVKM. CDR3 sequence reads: CASRPRLQGRTEAFF. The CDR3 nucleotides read TGTGCCAGCAGGCCGAGGTTGCAGGGAAGGACTGAAGCTTTCTTT.